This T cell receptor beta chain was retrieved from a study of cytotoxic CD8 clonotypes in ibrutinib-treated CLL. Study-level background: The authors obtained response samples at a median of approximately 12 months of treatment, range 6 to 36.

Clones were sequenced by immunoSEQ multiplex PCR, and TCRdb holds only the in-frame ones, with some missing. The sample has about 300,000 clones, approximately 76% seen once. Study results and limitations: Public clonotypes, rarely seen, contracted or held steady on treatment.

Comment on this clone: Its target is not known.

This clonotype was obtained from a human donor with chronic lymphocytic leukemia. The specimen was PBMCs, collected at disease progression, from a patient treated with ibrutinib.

The CDR3 nucleotides are TGCGCCAGCAGCCAGGTGGAAATCAAGCGGGGGATCACAGATACGCAGTATTTT. Its translation is CASSQVEIKRGITDTQYF. J is TRBJ2-3 and V is TRBV4-1; 8 nucleotides align to TRBD2. CDR1 is MGHRA and CDR2 is YSYEKL in the germline V gene. Unmatched junction bases numbered 13, after V lost 3 bases and J lost 2 bases. The CDR3 contains 18 residues.